A selection of T cell receptor beta chains follows, all from one sample in a study of T cell repertoires in cytomegalovirus infection. For these receptors, no antigen is known. A single record per CDR3 protein comes from TCRdb applying MiXCR to the reads. The table records approximately 990,000 distinct CDR3 sequences, approximately 31% of them present only once. The sample consisted of cultured CD8+ T cells from PBMCs, taken from culture after CMV antigen stimulation. Receptor source: a human donor in good health (CMV status not recorded). Some clones in this sample may be carry-over from other donors' samples. Both conserved end residues are part of each CDR3. Each record gives: CDR3 length, V gene, D gene, J gene, clone size, CDR3 DNA, CDR3 protein. A D gene is named only where the DNA matches it firmly. The size of a clone is reported for some rows only, either as once, few or many, or as a class for expanded clones.

CDR3 length: 14
V gene: TRBV5-1
D gene: -
J gene: TRBJ1-2
clone size: -
CDR3 DNA: TGCGCCAGCAGCTTGGGACAGGAAGCAGGTGGCTACACCTTC
CDR3 protein: CASSLGQEAGGYTF

CDR3 length: 12
V gene: TRBV7-6
D gene: TRBD2
J gene: TRBJ2-3
clone size: -
CDR3 DNA: TGTGCCAGCAGCGCGGGACTAGCGGGGGTGGATTTT
CDR3 protein: CASSAGLAGVDF

CDR3 length: 15
V gene: TRBV27
D gene: TRBD1
J gene: TRBJ2-7
clone size: few
CDR3 DNA: TGTGCCAGCAGTACTGGGACAGGGGGGCTTAGGGGGCAGTACTTC
CDR3 protein: CASSTGTGGLRGQYF

CDR3 length: 15
V gene: TRBV12-5
D gene: -
J gene: TRBJ2-3
clone size: once
CDR3 DNA: TGTGCTCGTGGTTGGGGGTTGGGATGCACAGACACGCAGTATTTT
CDR3 protein: CARGWGLGCTDTQYF

CDR3 length: 14
V gene: TRBV4-1
D gene: -
J gene: TRBJ1-1
clone size: -
CDR3 DNA: TGCACCAGCAGCCAAGATGCGGGGGTTACTGAAGCTTTCTTT
CDR3 protein: CTSSQDAGVTEAFF

CDR3 length: 15
V gene: TRBV19
D gene: -
J gene: TRBJ1-1
clone size: -
CDR3 DNA: TGTGCCAGTAGTATGGGGCAGCTAGGGAACACTGAAGCTTTCTTT
CDR3 protein: CASSMGQLGNTEAFF

CDR3 length: 16
V gene: TRBV4-1
D gene: -
J gene: TRBJ1-2
clone size: once
CDR3 DNA: TGCGCCAGCAGCCAAGAGTGGGCAGGGTCCAACTATGGCTACACCTTC
CDR3 protein: CASSQEWAGSNYGYTF

CDR3 length: 11
V gene: TRBV7-6
D gene: -
J gene: TRBJ2-7
clone size: -
CDR3 DNA: TGTGCCAGCAGCCAAGAGCACGAGCAGTACTTC
CDR3 protein: CASSQEHEQYF

CDR3 length: 17
V gene: TRBV20-1
D gene: -
J gene: TRBJ2-1
clone size: -
CDR3 DNA: TGCAGTGCTAGAGATCCCACTCACGGACAGCACTACAATGAGCAGTTCTTC
CDR3 protein: CSARDPTHGQHYNEQFF

CDR3 length: 18
V gene: TRBV7-3
D gene: -
J gene: TRBJ2-1
clone size: -
CDR3 DNA: TGTGCCAGCAGCTTAACAGGGGATGCGAGGACAAAGTACAATGAGCAGTTCTTC
CDR3 protein: CASSLTGDARTKYNEQFF

CDR3 length: 17
V gene: TRBV20-1
D gene: -
J gene: TRBJ2-7
clone size: -
CDR3 DNA: TGCAGTGCTAGACCCCTCTTCCCTGACGCCACCGGGGGCGAGCAGTACTTC
CDR3 protein: CSARPLFPDATGGEQYF

CDR3 length: 13
V gene: TRBV11-3
D gene: -
J gene: TRBJ2-7
clone size: -
CDR3 DNA: TGTGCCAGCAGCTTAGCACAGGAGGACGAGCAGTACTTC
CDR3 protein: CASSLAQEDEQYF

CDR3 length: 13
V gene: TRBV6-1
D gene: -
J gene: TRBJ1-5
clone size: few
CDR3 DNA: TGTGCCAGCAGAGGGGGGGGAACTCAGCCCCAGCATTTT
CDR3 protein: CASRGGGTQPQHF

CDR3 length: 14
V gene: TRBV4-1
D gene: -
J gene: TRBJ2-7
clone size: -
CDR3 DNA: TGCGCCAGCAGCCAAGAAGTAATAGTGGGGGAGCAGTACTTC
CDR3 protein: CASSQEVIVGEQYF

CDR3 length: 16
V gene: TRBV15
D gene: -
J gene: TRBJ2-6
clone size: once
CDR3 DNA: TGTGCCACCAGCAGAGATCCAGGGACCGGGGCCAACGTCCTGACTTTC
CDR3 protein: CATSRDPGTGANVLTF

CDR3 length: 15
V gene: TRBV7-6
D gene: TRBD2
J gene: TRBJ2-5
clone size: many
CDR3 DNA: TGTGCCAGCAGCCCCGGACTAGCTAACGCCGGGACCCAGTACTTC
CDR3 protein: CASSPGLANAGTQYF

CDR3 length: 11
V gene: TRBV6-2/TRBV6-3
D gene: -
J gene: TRBJ2-2
clone size: few
CDR3 DNA: TGTGCCAGCAGTTATGACGGGGAGCTGTTTTTT
CDR3 protein: CASSYDGELFF

CDR3 length: 13
V gene: TRBV19
D gene: -
J gene: TRBJ2-2
clone size: -
CDR3 DNA: TGTGCCAGTAGTATTGTTCTCACCGGGGAGCTGTTTTTT
CDR3 protein: CASSIVLTGELFF

CDR3 length: 15
V gene: TRBV5-8
D gene: TRBD2
J gene: TRBJ2-1
clone size: -
CDR3 DNA: TGTGCCAGCAGCTTGGACAGGAGCGGGGACAATGAGCAGTTCTTC
CDR3 protein: CASSLDRSGDNEQFF

CDR3 length: 11
V gene: TRBV20-1
D gene: -
J gene: TRBJ1-2
clone size: -
CDR3 DNA: TGCAGTGCTTCCCAGGACTATGGCTACACCTTC
CDR3 protein: CSASQDYGYTF

CDR3 length: 14
V gene: TRBV28
D gene: TRBD1
J gene: TRBJ2-5
clone size: -
CDR3 DNA: TGTGCCAGCAGTCTAGGGACAGGGGACGAGACCCAGTACTTC
CDR3 protein: CASSLGTGDETQYF

CDR3 length: 11
V gene: TRBV7-7
D gene: -
J gene: TRBJ1-5
clone size: few
CDR3 DNA: TGTGCTAGCAGCTGGCGACAGCCCCAGCATTTT
CDR3 protein: CASSWRQPQHF

CDR3 length: 15
V gene: TRBV20-1
D gene: -
J gene: TRBJ1-1
clone size: -
CDR3 DNA: TGCAGTGCTAGAGGGATCGGGGGCCTGAACACTGAAGCTTTCTTT
CDR3 protein: CSARGIGGLNTEAFF

CDR3 length: 13
V gene: TRBV10-3
D gene: -
J gene: TRBJ1-2
clone size: -
CDR3 DNA: TGTGCCATCAGTGAAGGAGGGGCGGGAGGCTACACCTTC
CDR3 protein: CAISEGGAGGYTF

CDR3 length: 13
V gene: TRBV4-1
D gene: TRBD2
J gene: TRBJ2-1
clone size: -
CDR3 DNA: TGCGCCAGCAGCCCCGGGACTACCCTAGAGCAGTTCTTC
CDR3 protein: CASSPGTTLEQFF

CDR3 length: 17
V gene: TRBV7-3
D gene: -
J gene: TRBJ1-1
clone size: -
CDR3 DNA: TGTGCCAGCAGCTTAACAGGCAGCCTAGGCCCGAACACTGAAGCTTTCTTT
CDR3 protein: CASSLTGSLGPNTEAFF

CDR3 length: 16
V gene: TRBV2
D gene: -
J gene: TRBJ2-1
clone size: -
CDR3 DNA: TGTGCCAGCTCGGTCTCCCAGAGGCGGGACTACAATGAGCAGTTCTTC
CDR3 protein: CASSVSQRRDYNEQFF

CDR3 length: 17
V gene: TRBV12-3/TRBV12-4
D gene: TRBD2
J gene: TRBJ2-2
clone size: -
CDR3 DNA: TGTGCCAGCAGTTTAGAAGCTAGCGGGGGGGAAAGCGGGGAGCTGTTTTTT
CDR3 protein: CASSLEASGGESGELFF

CDR3 length: 16
V gene: TRBV20-1
D gene: -
J gene: TRBJ2-6
clone size: -
CDR3 DNA: TGCAGTGCTTTTCTCGGATATCAATCTGGGGCCAACGTCCTGACTTTC
CDR3 protein: CSAFLGYQSGANVLTF

CDR3 length: 16
V gene: TRBV6-1
D gene: TRBD1
J gene: TRBJ1-5
clone size: -
CDR3 DNA: TGTGCCAGCAGTGACCCGGGACAGGGGGCGCCTCAGCCCCGGCATTTT
CDR3 protein: CASSDPGQGAPQPRHF

CDR3 length: 19
V gene: TRBV7-9
D gene: -
J gene: TRBJ2-1
clone size: few
CDR3 DNA: TGTGCCAGCAGCGAACCCAGGGGGCGGCCAGCGGGGAATACCAATGAGCAGTTCTTC
CDR3 protein: CASSEPRGRPAGNTNEQFF

CDR3 length: 13
V gene: TRBV2
D gene: -
J gene: TRBJ1-2
clone size: -
CDR3 DNA: TGTGCCAGCATGAAGGAGTATAACTATGGCTACACCTTC
CDR3 protein: CASMKEYNYGYTF

CDR3 length: 12
V gene: TRBV5-6
D gene: TRBD2
J gene: TRBJ2-1
clone size: once
CDR3 DNA: TGTGCCAGCAGCACTAGCGGGGGGGCCAAGTTCTTC
CDR3 protein: CASSTSGGAKFF

CDR3 length: 14
V gene: TRBV4-3
D gene: TRBD1
J gene: TRBJ1-1
clone size: few
CDR3 DNA: TGCGCCAGCAGCCAGGTAGGGACAGACGCTGAAGCTTTCTTT
CDR3 protein: CASSQVGTDAEAFF

CDR3 length: 15
V gene: TRBV12-3/TRBV12-4
D gene: TRBD1
J gene: TRBJ2-1
clone size: -
CDR3 DNA: TGTGCCAGCAGTTCACCCGGGACAGGCGCGGATGAGCAGTTCTTC
CDR3 protein: CASSSPGTGADEQFF

CDR3 length: 11
V gene: TRBV2
D gene: -
J gene: TRBJ1-2
clone size: few
CDR3 DNA: TGTGCCAGCATCAGTTATCCTGGCTACACCTTC
CDR3 protein: CASISYPGYTF

CDR3 length: 16
V gene: TRBV9
D gene: TRBD2
J gene: TRBJ2-3
clone size: -
CDR3 DNA: TGTGCCAGCAGCGCCGAACTAGCGGGGGGGCCTGATACGCAGTATTTT
CDR3 protein: CASSAELAGGPDTQYF

CDR3 length: 13
V gene: TRBV27
D gene: TRBD1
J gene: TRBJ1-1
clone size: few
CDR3 DNA: TGTGCCAGCAGTGGACAGGGCGACACTGAAGCTTTCTTT
CDR3 protein: CASSGQGDTEAFF

CDR3 length: 12
V gene: TRBV6-6
D gene: -
J gene: TRBJ2-7
clone size: -
CDR3 DNA: TGTGCCAGCAGTTCCTTCCCCTACGAGCAGTACTTC
CDR3 protein: CASSSFPYEQYF

CDR3 length: 15
V gene: TRBV6-6
D gene: -
J gene: TRBJ1-2
clone size: -
CDR3 DNA: TGTGCCAGCCGGGACATTGGGGAAGCTAACTATGACTACACCTTC
CDR3 protein: CASRDIGEANYDYTF

CDR3 length: 15
V gene: TRBV7-9
D gene: TRBD1
J gene: TRBJ2-3
clone size: -
CDR3 DNA: TGTGCCAGCAGCCAGGGGGCTAGCGGCACAGATACGCAGTATTTT
CDR3 protein: CASSQGASGTDTQYF

CDR3 length: 17
V gene: TRBV28
D gene: -
J gene: TRBJ1-1
clone size: -
CDR3 DNA: TGTGCCAGCAGTTTTCCCTTTGGGTTTACCATGAACACTGAAGCTTTCTTT
CDR3 protein: CASSFPFGFTMNTEAFF

CDR3 length: 16
V gene: TRBV11-3
D gene: TRBD2
J gene: TRBJ2-1
clone size: -
CDR3 DNA: TGTGCCAGCAGCTCGCCTTCTAGCGGGGGGGCCCCCGAGCAGTTCTTC
CDR3 protein: CASSSPSSGGAPEQFF

CDR3 length: 16
V gene: TRBV10-2
D gene: -
J gene: TRBJ1-1
clone size: -
CDR3 DNA: TGCGCCAGCAGTGAGTCGAACGACGGGGCGAACACTGAAGCTTTCTTT
CDR3 protein: CASSESNDGANTEAFF

CDR3 length: 15
V gene: TRBV9
D gene: -
J gene: TRBJ2-1
clone size: -
CDR3 DNA: TGTGCCAGCAGCGTAGGATCAGGGAGCCACAATGAGCAGTTCTTC
CDR3 protein: CASSVGSGSHNEQFF

CDR3 length: 14
V gene: TRBV10-3
D gene: -
J gene: TRBJ2-2
clone size: -
CDR3 DNA: TGTGCCATCTCCGGGACGTCGAACACCGGGGAGCTGTTTTTT
CDR3 protein: CAISGTSNTGELFF

CDR3 length: 14
V gene: TRBV6-2/TRBV6-3
D gene: TRBD2
J gene: TRBJ2-1
clone size: -
CDR3 DNA: TGTGCCAGCAGAGGGCTAGCGGACTACAATGAGCAGTTCTTC
CDR3 protein: CASRGLADYNEQFF

CDR3 length: 15
V gene: TRBV6-5
D gene: -
J gene: TRBJ2-5
clone size: -
CDR3 DNA: TGTGCCAGCAACCCAGGGGGGGGGGTTCAAGAGACCCAGTACTTC
CDR3 protein: CASNPGGGVQETQYF

CDR3 length: 14
V gene: TRBV29-1
D gene: -
J gene: TRBJ2-1
clone size: -
CDR3 DNA: TGCAGCGCCGATGGACCCAACTCCTACAATGAGCAGTTCTTC
CDR3 protein: CSADGPNSYNEQFF

CDR3 length: 15
V gene: TRBV6-6
D gene: -
J gene: TRBJ2-3
clone size: few
CDR3 DNA: TGTGCCAGCAGTTACTTTAAGGCGGTCACAGATACGCAGTATTTT
CDR3 protein: CASSYFKAVTDTQYF

CDR3 length: 16
V gene: TRBV12-3/TRBV12-4
D gene: -
J gene: TRBJ1-4
clone size: -
CDR3 DNA: TGTGCCAGCAGTTTAACAGGGAGTGTACCTAATGAAAAACTGTTTTTT
CDR3 protein: CASSLTGSVPNEKLFF

CDR3 length: 16
V gene: TRBV7-6
D gene: -
J gene: TRBJ1-6
clone size: -
CDR3 DNA: TGTGCCAGCAGCTTAGCCGAGGGCAGAAGAATTTCACCCCTCCACTTT
CDR3 protein: CASSLAEGRRISPLHF

CDR3 length: 14
V gene: TRBV19
D gene: -
J gene: TRBJ2-3
clone size: once
CDR3 DNA: TGTGCCAGTAGTATTTTATCTAGCACAGATACGCAGTATTTT
CDR3 protein: CASSILSSTDTQYF